This is a list of T cell receptor beta chains from one sample in a study of OX40 agonist ivuxolimab in advanced cancers. The table came from immunoSEQ multiplex PCR; TCRdb's copy has only in-frame clones and leaves some out. Found here are tens of thousands of clones, about four fifths of them singletons; the top ten hold over 5%. The sample consisted of CD4+ or CD8+ T cells sorted from blood, taken in a trial of the OX40 agonist ivuxolimab. The source of these receptors is an adult with an advanced solid tumor such as melanoma, head and neck, liver or kidney cancer. Both conserved end residues are part of each CDR3. The order of the fields is V gene, D gene, J gene, clone size, CDR3 protein, CDR3 DNA. D genes are given only for firm matches. The listing skips clone size in some rows; elsewhere it reads once, few, many or a size class.

TRBV4-1,TRBD1,TRBJ2-7,.,CASSPGQGSYEQYF,TGCGCCAGCAGCCCCGGACAGGGGAGCTACGAGCAGTACTTC
TRBV7-6,TRBD1,TRBJ1-5,.,CASSPGQGVGQPQHF,TGTGCCAGCAGCCCTGGTCAGGGGGTGGGGCAGCCCCAGCATTTT
TRBV27,.,TRBJ1-2,.,CASSLGRNYGYTF,TGTGCCAGCAGTTTAGGCAGAAACTATGGCTACACCTTC
TRBV13,.,TRBJ2-2,.,CASTLGGTNTGELFF,TGTGCCAGCACTCTGGGCGGGACGAACACCGGGGAGCTGTTTTTT
TRBV20-1,.,TRBJ1-1,.,CSAPHTEAFF,TGCAGTGCTCCTCACACTGAAGCTTTCTTT
TRBV19,.,TRBJ2-4,.,CASSDWALMAKNIQYF,TGTGCCAGTAGTGATTGGGCCCTGATGGCCAAAAACATTCAGTACTTC
TRBV27,.,TRBJ1-1,.,CASSFQGFTEAFF,TGTGCCAGCAGTTTCCAGGGGTTCACTGAAGCTTTCTTT
TRBV27,.,TRBJ1-2,.,CASGAGSSYGYTF,TGTGCCAGCGGAGCAGGATCGAGCTATGGCTACACCTTC
TRBV7-2,TRBD2,TRBJ2-3,.,CASSMGLSQGPSSTDTQYF,TGTGCCAGCAGCATGGGACTATCCCAAGGACCTTCTAGCACAGATACGCAGTATTTT
TRBV15,.,TRBJ2-2,once,CATSRNRENTGELFF,TGTGCCACCAGCCGTAACAGGGAAAACACCGGGGAGCTGTTTTTT
TRBV6-6,.,TRBJ2-5,.,CASSGGQWKETQYF,TGTGCCAGCAGTGGAGGACAGTGGAAAGAGACCCAGTACTTC
TRBV6-6,.,TRBJ2-1,.,CASSYSTLEQFF,TGTGCCAGCAGTTACTCGACTCTTGAGCAGTTCTTC
TRBV11-2,.,TRBJ1-2,.,CASSSGIDYGYTF,TGTGCCAGCAGCTCAGGGATCGACTATGGCTACACCTTC
TRBV4-3,.,TRBJ1-1,.,CASSQEQGGNTEAFF,TGCGCCAGCAGCCAAGAACAGGGCGGGAACACTGAAGCTTTCTTT
TRBV29-1,.,TRBJ2-2,.,CSVPGASSNTGELFF,TGCAGCGTTCCCGGGGCAAGTTCGAACACCGGGGAGCTGTTTTTT
TRBV2,.,TRBJ2-7,.,CASSQFRSYEQYF,TGCGCCAGCAGCCAGTTCCGTTCCTACGAGCAGTACTTC
TRBV27,TRBD2,TRBJ2-3,once,CASRRTSGGAVDTQYF,TGTGCCAGCAGGAGAACTAGCGGGGGGGCGGTAGATACGCAGTATTTT
TRBV19,TRBD2,TRBJ2-3,once,CASRDTGLATDTQYF,TGTGCCAGTAGGGATACGGGACTAGCGACAGATACGCAGTATTTT
TRBV6-5,.,TRBJ1-1,.,CASRQGTNTEAFF,TGTGCCAGCAGACAGGGCACGAACACTGAAGCTTTCTTT
TRBV7-9,.,TRBJ2-1,.,CASSSGVSNEQFF,TGTGCCAGCAGCTCTGGGGTTAGCAATGAGCAGTTCTTC
TRBV4-3,.,TRBJ2-7,few,CASSQDLLGYEQYF,TGCGCCAGCAGCCAAGATCTACTAGGTTACGAGCAGTACTTC
TRBV5-1,.,TRBJ1-2,medium-sized,CASSTGLYGYTF,TGCGCCAGCAGCACGGGCCTCTATGGCTACACCTTC
TRBV5-4,TRBD1,TRBJ2-7,.,CASSFQQGMRYEQYF,TGTGCCAGCAGCTTTCAACAGGGGATGCGGTACGAGCAGTACTTC
TRBV16,.,TRBJ1-5,.,CASGGTDKYQPQHF,TGTGCCAGCGGCGGGACGGACAAGTATCAGCCCCAGCATTTT
TRBV5-4,.,TRBJ1-1,.,CASSYRGGTEAFF,TGTGCCAGCAGCTATAGGGGGGGCACTGAAGCTTTCTTT
TRBV9,TRBD1,TRBJ2-7,few,CASSVDPGTAYEQYF,TGTGCCAGCAGCGTAGATCCAGGGACAGCCTACGAGCAGTACTTC
TRBV30,.,TRBJ1-5,.,CAWSSGNQPQHF,TGTGCCTGGAGTTCGGGTAATCAGCCCCAGCATTTT